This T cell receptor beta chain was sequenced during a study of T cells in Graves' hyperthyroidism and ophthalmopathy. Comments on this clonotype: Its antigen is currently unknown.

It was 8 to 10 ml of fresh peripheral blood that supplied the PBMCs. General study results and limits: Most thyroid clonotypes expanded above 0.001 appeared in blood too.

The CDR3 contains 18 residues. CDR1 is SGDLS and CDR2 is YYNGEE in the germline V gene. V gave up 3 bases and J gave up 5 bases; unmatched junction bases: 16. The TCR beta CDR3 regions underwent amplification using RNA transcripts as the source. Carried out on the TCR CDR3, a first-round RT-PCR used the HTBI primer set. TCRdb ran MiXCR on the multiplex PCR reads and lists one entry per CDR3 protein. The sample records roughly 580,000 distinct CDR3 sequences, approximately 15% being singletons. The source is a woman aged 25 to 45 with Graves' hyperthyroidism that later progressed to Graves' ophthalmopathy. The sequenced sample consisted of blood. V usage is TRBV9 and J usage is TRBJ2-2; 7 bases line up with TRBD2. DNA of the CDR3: TGTGCCAGCAGCGCCCTGTTCGGGGGGACCTTCGGGACCGGGGAGCTGTTTTTT. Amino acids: CASSALFGGTFGTGELFF.